The T cell receptor beta chain under discussion was sequenced for a study of spatial heterogeneity in lung cancer. Turning to the study itself: Samples were obtained from some 72 donors, all untreated early-stage non-small cell lung cancer patients.

TCRdb reprocessed the 5' RACE reads via MiXCR and lists one record per CDR3 protein. The sample yields some 120,000 distinct CDR3 sequences, 9% to 15% seen once. Described time point: blood at routine non-recurrence follow-up after resection. Without sorting, whole RNA was sequenced from tumor, nontumor lung or frozen PBMC. V was pared by 6 bases and J by 10 bases, with 18 bases between. The germline gives CDR1 SGHTA, CDR2 FQGNSA. CDR3 length equals 13 residues. Sequencing used PBMCs, obtained at follow-up. The receptor's source is a male donor with early-stage non-small cell lung cancer. The rearrangement joins TRBV7-2 to TRBJ1-2; D remains ambiguous. CDR3 in DNA: TGTGCCAGCAGTACCGACGGGATAGGAGACTACACCTTC. Translated: CASSTDGIGDYTF.